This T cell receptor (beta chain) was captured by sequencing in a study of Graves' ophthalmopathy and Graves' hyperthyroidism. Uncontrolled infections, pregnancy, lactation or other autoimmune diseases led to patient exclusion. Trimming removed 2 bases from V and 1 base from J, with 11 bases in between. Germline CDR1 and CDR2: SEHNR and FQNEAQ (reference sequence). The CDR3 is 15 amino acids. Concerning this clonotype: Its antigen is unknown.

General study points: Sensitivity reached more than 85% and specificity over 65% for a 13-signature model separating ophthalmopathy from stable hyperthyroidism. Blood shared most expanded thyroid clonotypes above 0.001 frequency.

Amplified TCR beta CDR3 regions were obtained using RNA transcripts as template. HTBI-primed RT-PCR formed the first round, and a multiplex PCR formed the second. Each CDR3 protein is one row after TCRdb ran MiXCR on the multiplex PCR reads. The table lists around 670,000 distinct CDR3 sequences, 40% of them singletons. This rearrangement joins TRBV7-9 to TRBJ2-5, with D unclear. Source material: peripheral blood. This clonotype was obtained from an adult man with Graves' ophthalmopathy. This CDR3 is CASSLSGHSQETQYF. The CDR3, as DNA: TGTGCCAGCAGCTTAAGTGGTCACAGCCAAGAGACCCAGTACTTC.